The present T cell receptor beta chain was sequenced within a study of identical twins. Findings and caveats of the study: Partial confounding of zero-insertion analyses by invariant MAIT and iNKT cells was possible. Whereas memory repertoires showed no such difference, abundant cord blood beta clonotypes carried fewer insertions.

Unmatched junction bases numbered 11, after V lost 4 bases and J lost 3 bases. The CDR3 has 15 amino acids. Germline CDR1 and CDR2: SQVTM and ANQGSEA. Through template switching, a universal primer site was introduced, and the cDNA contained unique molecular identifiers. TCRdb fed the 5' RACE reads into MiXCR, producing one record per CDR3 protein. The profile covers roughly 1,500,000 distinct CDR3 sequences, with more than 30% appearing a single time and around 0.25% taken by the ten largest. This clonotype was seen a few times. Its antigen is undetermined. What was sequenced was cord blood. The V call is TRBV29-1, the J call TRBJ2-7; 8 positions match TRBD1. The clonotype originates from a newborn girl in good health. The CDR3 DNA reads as TGCAGCGTTGTGTCCCCGAGGACAGGGAGCTACGAGCAGTACTTC. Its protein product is CSVVSPRTGSYEQYF.